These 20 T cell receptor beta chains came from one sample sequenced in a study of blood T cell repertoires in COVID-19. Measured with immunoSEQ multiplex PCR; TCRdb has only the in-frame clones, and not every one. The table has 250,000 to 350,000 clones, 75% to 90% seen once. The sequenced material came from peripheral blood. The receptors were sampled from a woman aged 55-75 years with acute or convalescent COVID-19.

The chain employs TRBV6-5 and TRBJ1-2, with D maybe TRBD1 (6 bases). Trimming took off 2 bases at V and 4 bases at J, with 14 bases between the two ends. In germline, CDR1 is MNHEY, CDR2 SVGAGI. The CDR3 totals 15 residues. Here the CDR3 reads CASSYTTQGGYGYTF. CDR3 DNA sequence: TGTGCCAGCAGTTACACGACACAGGGTGGCTATGGCTACACCTTC.

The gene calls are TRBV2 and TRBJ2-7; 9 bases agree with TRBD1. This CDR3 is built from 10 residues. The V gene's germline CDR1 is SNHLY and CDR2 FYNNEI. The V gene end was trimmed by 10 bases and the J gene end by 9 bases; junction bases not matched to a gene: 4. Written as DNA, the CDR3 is TGTGCCACACAGGGGGCGCGGCAGTACTTC. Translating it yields CATQGARQYF.

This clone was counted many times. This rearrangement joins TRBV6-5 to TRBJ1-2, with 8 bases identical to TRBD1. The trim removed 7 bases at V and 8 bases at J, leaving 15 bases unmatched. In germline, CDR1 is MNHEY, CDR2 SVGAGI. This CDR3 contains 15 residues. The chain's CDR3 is CASTPRQGALRGYTF. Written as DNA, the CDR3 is TGTGCCAGCACCCCCCGCCAGGGGGCCCTTAGGGGCTACACCTTC.

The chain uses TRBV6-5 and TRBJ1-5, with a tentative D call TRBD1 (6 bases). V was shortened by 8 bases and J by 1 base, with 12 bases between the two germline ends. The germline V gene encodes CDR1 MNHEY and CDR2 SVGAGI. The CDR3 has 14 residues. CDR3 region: CASGAQGSNQPQHF. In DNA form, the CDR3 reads TGTGCCAGCGGCGCCCAGGGGAGCAATCAGCCCCAGCATTTT.

The CDR3 sequence: CAISPSGGRSYNEQFF. The CDR3 DNA reads as TGTGCCATCAGCCCATCGGGAGGGCGGTCCTACAATGAGCAGTTCTTC. The chain combines TRBV10-3 with TRBJ2-1; 8 positions agree with TRBD2. The CDR3 length is 16 residues. Germline CDR1 is ENHRY and CDR2 is SYGVKD. Trimming cost V 6 bases and J 1 base; bases outside gene matches: 8.

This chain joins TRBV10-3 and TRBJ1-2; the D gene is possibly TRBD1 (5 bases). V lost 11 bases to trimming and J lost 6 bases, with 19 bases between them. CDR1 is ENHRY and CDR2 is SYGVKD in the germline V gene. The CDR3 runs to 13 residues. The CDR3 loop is CAVAGRAGHGYTF. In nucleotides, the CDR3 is TGTGCCGTGGCGGGGAGGGCAGGGCATGGCTACACCTTC.

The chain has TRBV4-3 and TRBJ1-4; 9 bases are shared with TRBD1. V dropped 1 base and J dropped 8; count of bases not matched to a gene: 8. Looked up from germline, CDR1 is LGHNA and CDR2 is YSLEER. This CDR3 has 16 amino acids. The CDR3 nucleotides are TGCGCCAGCAGCCAAGGCGACCGGGACAGGGTCGAAAAACTGTTTTTT. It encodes CASSQGDRDRVEKLFF.

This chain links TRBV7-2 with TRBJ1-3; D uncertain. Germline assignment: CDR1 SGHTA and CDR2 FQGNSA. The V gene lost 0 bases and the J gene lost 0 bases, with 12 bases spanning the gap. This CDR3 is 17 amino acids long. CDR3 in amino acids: CASSLAFRRDSGNTIYF. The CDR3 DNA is TGTGCCAGCAGCTTAGCGTTTCGACGGGACTCTGGAAACACCATATATTTT. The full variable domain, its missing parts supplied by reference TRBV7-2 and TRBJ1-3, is GAGVSQSPSNKVTEKGKDVELRCDPISGHTALYWYRQSLGQGLEFLIYFQGNSAPDKSGLPSDRFSAERTGGSVSTLTIQRTQQEDSAVYLCASSLAFRRDSGNTIYFGEGSWLTVV.

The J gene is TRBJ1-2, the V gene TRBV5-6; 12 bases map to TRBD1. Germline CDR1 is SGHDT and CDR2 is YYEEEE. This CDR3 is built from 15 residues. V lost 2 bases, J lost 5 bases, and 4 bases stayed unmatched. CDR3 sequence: CASSFPGQGAYGYTF. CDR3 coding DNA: TGTGCCAGCAGCTTCCCGGGACAGGGGGCTTATGGCTACACCTTC.

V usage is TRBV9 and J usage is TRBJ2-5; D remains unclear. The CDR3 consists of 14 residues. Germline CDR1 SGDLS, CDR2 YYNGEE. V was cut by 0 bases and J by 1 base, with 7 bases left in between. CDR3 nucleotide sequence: TGTGCCAGCAGCGTAGCAGGCAGCCAAGAGACCCAGTACTTC. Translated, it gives CASSVAGSQETQYF.

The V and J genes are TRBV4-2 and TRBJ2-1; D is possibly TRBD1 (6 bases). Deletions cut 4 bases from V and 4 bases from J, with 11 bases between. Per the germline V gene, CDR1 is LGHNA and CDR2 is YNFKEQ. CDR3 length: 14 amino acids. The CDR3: CASSPGRGYNEQFF. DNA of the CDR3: TGTGCCAGCAGCCCGGGCAGGGGATACAATGAGCAGTTCTTC.

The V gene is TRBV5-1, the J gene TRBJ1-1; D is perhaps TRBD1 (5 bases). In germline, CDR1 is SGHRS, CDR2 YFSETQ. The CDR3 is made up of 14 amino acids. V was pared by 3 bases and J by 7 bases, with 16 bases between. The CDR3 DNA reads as TGCGCCAGCAGCTCGCCGGGAACGGGGGATGAAGCTTTCTTT. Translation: CASSSPGTGDEAFF.

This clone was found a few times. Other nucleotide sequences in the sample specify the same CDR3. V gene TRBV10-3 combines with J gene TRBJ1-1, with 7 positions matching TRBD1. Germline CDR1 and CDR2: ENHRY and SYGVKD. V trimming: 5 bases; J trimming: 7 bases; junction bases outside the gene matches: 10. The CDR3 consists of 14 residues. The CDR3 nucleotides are TGTGCCATCAGTAATAGTATGACAGGGTATGAAGCTTTCTTT. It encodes CAISNSMTGYEAFF.

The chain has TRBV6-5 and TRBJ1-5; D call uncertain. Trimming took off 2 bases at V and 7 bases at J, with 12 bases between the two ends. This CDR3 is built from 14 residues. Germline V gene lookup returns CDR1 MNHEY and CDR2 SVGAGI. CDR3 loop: CASSYDSGYQPQHF. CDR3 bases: TGTGCCAGCAGTTACGATTCGGGGTACCAGCCCCAGCATTTT.

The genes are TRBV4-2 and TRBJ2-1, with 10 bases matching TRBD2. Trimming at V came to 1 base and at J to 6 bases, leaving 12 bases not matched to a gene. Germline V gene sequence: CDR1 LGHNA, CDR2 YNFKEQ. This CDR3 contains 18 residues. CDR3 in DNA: TGTGCCAGCAGCCAAGTGGGGCTAGCGGGGGAATGGGGCAATGAGCAGTTCTTC. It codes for CASSQVGLAGEWGNEQFF.

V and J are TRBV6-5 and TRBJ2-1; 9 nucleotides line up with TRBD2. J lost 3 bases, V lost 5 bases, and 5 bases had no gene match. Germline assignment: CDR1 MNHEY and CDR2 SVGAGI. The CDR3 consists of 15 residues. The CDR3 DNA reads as TGTGCCAGCAGTCTAGCGGGGTCATTCTACAATGAGCAGTTCTTC. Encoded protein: CASSLAGSFYNEQFF.

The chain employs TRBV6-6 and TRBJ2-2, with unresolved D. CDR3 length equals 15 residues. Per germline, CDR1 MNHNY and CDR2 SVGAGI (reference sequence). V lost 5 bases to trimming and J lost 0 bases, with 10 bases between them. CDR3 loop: CASSRPVANTGELFF. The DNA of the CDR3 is TGTGCCAGCAGTCGACCGGTGGCGAACACCGGGGAGCTGTTTTTT.

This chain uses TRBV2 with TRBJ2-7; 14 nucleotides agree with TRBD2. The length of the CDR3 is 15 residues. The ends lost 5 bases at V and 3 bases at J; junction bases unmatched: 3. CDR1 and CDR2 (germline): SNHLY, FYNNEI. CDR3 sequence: CASSSGTSGSYEQYF. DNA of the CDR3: TGTGCCAGCAGTTCCGGGACTAGCGGGAGCTACGAGCAGTACTTC.

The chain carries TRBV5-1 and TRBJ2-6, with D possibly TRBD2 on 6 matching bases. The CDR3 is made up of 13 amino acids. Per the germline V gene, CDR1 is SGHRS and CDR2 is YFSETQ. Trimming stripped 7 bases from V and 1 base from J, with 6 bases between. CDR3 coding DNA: TGCGCCAGCGGGGGGTCTGGGGCCAACGTCCTGACTTTC. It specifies CASGGSGANVLTF.

The CDR3, as DNA: TGCGCCAGCAGGGAAGCGACGAGCGGGGATACGCAGTATTTT. As protein: CASREATSGDTQYF. This chain links TRBV5-1 with TRBJ2-3; D is possibly TRBD2 (6 bases). This CDR3 spans 14 amino acids. Between the trimmed V and J ends, which lost 5 bases and 6 bases, there was a span of 16 bases. The germline gives CDR1 SGHRS, CDR2 YFSETQ.